These 25 T cell receptor beta chains were all obtained from the same sample, sequenced in a study of blood T cell repertoires in COVID-19. Sequencing used immunoSEQ multiplex PCR; TCRdb keeps in-frame clones, though not all of them. This sample has around 250,000 clones, with approximately 85% found just once. The sequencing sample was made of PBMCs or T cells enriched from blood (not recorded which). The source is a woman between 50 and 59 years old who had recovered from COVID-19.

The CDR3 is CASSEVMRSGEKLFF. Here the CDR3 DNA reads TGTGCCAGCAGTGAAGTAATGAGGTCGGGTGAAAAACTGTTTTTT. The chain is built from TRBV6-1 and TRBJ1-4; D is unclear. Trimming cost V 1 base and J 7 bases, with 13 bases left between them. Germline V CDR1 and CDR2: MNHNS, SASEGT. The CDR3 has 15 amino acids.

The chain employs TRBV28 and TRBJ2-2; 7 bases are a match to TRBD1. The CDR3 totals 14 residues. Germline CDR1 and CDR2: MDHEN and SYDVKM. The junction had 7 bases not matched to a gene; V was cut back by 7 bases and J by 5 bases. The CDR3 sequence is CASIPGTETGELFF. The CDR3 DNA reads as TGTGCCAGCATCCCCGGGACAGAAACCGGGGAGCTGTTTTTT.

The chain couples TRBV9 to TRBJ2-3, with 8 bases lining up with TRBD1. Germline assignment: CDR1 SGDLS and CDR2 YYNGEE. CDR3 size: 16 residues. Trimming took 3 bases from V and 10 from J; bases not matched to a gene: 16. The CDR3 coding sequence is TGTGCCAGCAGCGCCAGGAGTATCGGACAGGGTTCGGCGCAGTATTTT. Encoded protein: CASSARSIGQGSAQYF. Together with reference TRBV9 and TRBJ2-3, the CDR3 gives the full variable domain: DSGVTQTPKHLITATGQRVTLRCSPRSGDLSVYWYQQSLDQGLQFLIQYYNGEERAKGNILERFSAQQFPDLHSELNLSSLELGDSALYFCASSARSIGQGSAQYFGPGTRLTVL.

In this sample, this clone turned up a few times. V usage is TRBV5-1 and J usage is TRBJ1-4; 7 positions match TRBD1. The CDR3 extends over 16 amino acids. Germline V gene lookup returns CDR1 SGHRS and CDR2 YFSETQ. The junction had 9 bases not matched to a gene; V was cut back by 3 bases and J by 4 bases. The CDR3 loop is CASSSNLGDSNEKLFF. Written as DNA, the CDR3 is TGCGCCAGCAGCTCGAACCTCGGGGACAGTAATGAAAAACTGTTTTTT.

In this sample, this clone turned up once. This rearrangement joins TRBV19 to TRBJ1-4; D ambiguous. This CDR3 spans 14 amino acids. Germline-derived CDR1 and CDR2 are LNHDA and SQIVND (reference sequence). V lost 1 base and J lost 4, with 7 bases in between. CDR3: CASSIGGSNEKLFF. Written as DNA, the CDR3 is TGTGCCAGTAGTATAGGTGGGAGTAATGAAAAACTGTTTTTT.

DNA for the CDR3: TGTGCCAGCAGCCGGTCGGGCACTGAAGCTTTCTTT. Its translation: CASSRSGTEAFF. The V gene is TRBV9, the J gene TRBJ1-1, with unresolved D. Trimming removed 4 bases from V and 4 bases from J, with 8 bases in between. This CDR3 spans 12 amino acids. CDR1 and CDR2 (germline): SGDLS, YYNGEE. The complete variable domain, with remaining parts taken from reference TRBV9 and TRBJ1-1, reads DSGVTQTPKHLITATGQRVTLRCSPRSGDLSVYWYQQSLDQGLQFLIQYYNGEERAKGNILERFSAQQFPDLHSELNLSSLELGDSALYFCASSRSGTEAFFGQGTRLTVV.

CDR3 loop: CASSLLAFSYEQYF. Written as DNA, the CDR3 is TGCGCCAGCAGCCTACTAGCGTTTTCCTACGAGCAGTACTTC. V is TRBV5-1 and J is TRBJ2-7; the match to TRBD2 covers 7 bases. Trimming at V came to 4 bases and at J to 1 base, leaving 5 bases not matched to a gene. CDR3 length: 14 amino acids. CDR1 SGHRS and CDR2 YFSETQ come from the germline V gene.

The chain employs TRBV18 and TRBJ2-2; 8 nucleotides line up with TRBD2. Germline V CDR1 and CDR2: KGHSH, LQKENI. The trim removed 2 bases at V and 4 bases at J, leaving 6 bases unmatched. The CDR3 is made up of 16 amino acids. The CDR3 DNA reads as TGTGCCAGCTCACCAACTAGCGGAGGAGGCACCGGGGAGCTGTTTTTT. This encodes CASSPTSGGGTGELFF.

The J gene is TRBJ1-4, the V gene TRBV5-1; D perhaps matches TRBD1 (6 bases). The CDR3 totals 13 residues. V was shortened by 7 bases and J by 7 bases, with 14 bases between the two germline ends. Germline V gene data show CDR1 as SGHRS and CDR2 as YFSETQ. Written as DNA, the CDR3 is TGCGCCAGCGGGACGGGGGGGCGTGAAAAACTGTTTTTT. Protein product: CASGTGGREKLFF.

To note about this clone: The same CDR3 can be traced to other DNA sequences in this sample. V and J are TRBV5-1 and TRBJ1-1, with D perhaps TRBD1 (6 bases). The germline V gene encodes CDR1 SGHRS and CDR2 YFSETQ. V was trimmed by 2 bases and J by 1 base, leaving 6 bases between them. This CDR3 spans 13 amino acids. CDR3 amino acids: CASSLGGNTEAFF. The CDR3 nucleotides are TGCGCCAGCAGCTTAGGGGGGAACACTGAAGCTTTCTTT.

The V and J genes are TRBV6-6 and TRBJ1-3; D gene uncertain. With 2 bases removed from V and 0 bases from J, the gap between germline ends came to 8 bases. The V gene's germline CDR1 is MNHNY and CDR2 SVGAGI (reference sequence). This CDR3 comprises 15 residues. The CDR3 nucleotides are TGTGCCAGCAGTTACACAGCAGACTCTGGAAACACCATATATTTT. Translation: CASSYTADSGNTIYF.

The CDR3 DNA sequence: TGTGCCAGCAGCCCAAGCGTATCAGGGGCAGATACGCAGTATTTT. Its translation: CASSPSVSGADTQYF. J is TRBJ2-3 and V is TRBV7-2; possible D gene TRBD1, 6 bases. The length of the CDR3 is 15 residues. V was trimmed by 5 bases and J by 4 bases, leaving 16 bases between them. Germline-derived CDR1 and CDR2 are SGHTA and FQGNSA.

V gene TRBV27 combines with J gene TRBJ2-1, with TRBD1 matching 11 bases. V dropped 4 bases and J dropped 5; count of bases not matched to a gene: 1. Germline V gene data show CDR1 as MNHEY and CDR2 as SMNVEV (reference sequence). CDR3 length: 14 amino acids. The CDR3 loop reads CASSWTGGNNEQFF. In nucleotides, the CDR3 is TGTGCCAGCAGTTGGACAGGGGGCAACAATGAGCAGTTCTTC.

V usage is TRBV7-3 and J usage is TRBJ2-7, with 10 bases lining up with TRBD1. The V gene's germline CDR1 is SGHTA and CDR2 FQGTGA. The trim removed 5 bases at V and 4 bases at J, leaving 11 bases unmatched. The CDR3 has 16 amino acids. The CDR3 DNA follows: TGTGCCAGCAGCAAACCGGGACAGGGGAGGAGGTACGAGCAGTACTTC. It specifies CASSKPGQGRRYEQYF.

The J gene is TRBJ1-1, the V gene TRBV2; the match to TRBD1 covers 8 bases. From germline, CDR1 is SNHLY and CDR2 FYNNEI. The CDR3 consists of 15 residues. Trimming took 6 bases from V and 0 from J; bases not matched to a gene: 6. The CDR3 DNA reads as TGTGCCAGCAGAGACAGGGGCGCTTTGAACACTGAAGCTTTCTTT. Protein: CASRDRGALNTEAFF.

V gene TRBV11-2 combines with J gene TRBJ2-7; 10 nucleotides match TRBD1. The J segment lost 0 bases and the V segment lost 5 bases, leaving 7 bases of the junction unmatched. CDR3 length: 16 amino acids. CDR1 SGHAT and CDR2 FQNNGV come from the germline V gene. CDR3: CASSRTGGLDSYEQYF. For the CDR3, the DNA is TGTGCCAGCAGCCGGACAGGGGGACTAGACTCCTACGAGCAGTACTTC.

This rearrangement joins TRBV19 to TRBJ2-4; D perhaps matches TRBD1 (6 bases). The ends were cut back, 5 bases at V and 0 bases at J, with 11 bases in the middle. This CDR3 contains 15 residues. Germline V gene lookup returns CDR1 LNHDA and CDR2 SQIVND (reference sequence). The CDR3 region is CASSVDSVAKNIQYF. Written as DNA, the CDR3 is TGTGCCAGTAGTGTGGACAGCGTAGCCAAAAACATTCAGTACTTC.

The rearrangement links TRBV12-3 or TRBV12-4 to TRBJ2-7; TRBD2 might be the D (5 bases). The CDR3 is 13 residues long. V was cut by 5 bases and J by 2 bases, with 10 bases left in between. CDR3 protein: CASSNGLPYEQYF. The CDR3 nucleotides are TGTGCCAGCAGTAACGGACTTCCCTACGAGCAGTACTTC.

The chain uses TRBV11-2 and TRBJ2-7; 7 bases align to TRBD1. Unmatched junction bases numbered 1, after V lost 2 bases and J lost 0 bases. Germline CDR1 SGHAT, CDR2 FQNNGV. This CDR3 is 14 amino acids long. The chain's CDR3 is CASSLWDSSYEQYF. As DNA, the CDR3 is TGTGCCAGCAGCTTATGGGACAGCTCCTACGAGCAGTACTTC.

The CDR3 bases are TGTGCCAGCAGTTTTTCAGGGCATGGCTACACCTTC. Translating gives CASSFSGHGYTF. V gene TRBV28 combines with J gene TRBJ1-2; TRBD1 is a possible D gene (5 bases). Trimming pared 3 bases from V and 6 bases from J, leaving 8 bases between. This CDR3 is built from 12 residues. The germline gives CDR1 MDHEN, CDR2 SYDVKM.

The chain carries TRBV3-1 (or the pseudogene TRBV3-2) and TRBJ2-5; 12 positions agree with TRBD2. The CDR3 extends over 13 amino acids. Trimming removed 3 bases from V and 7 bases from J; junction bases left unmatched: 0. CDR1 and CDR2 (germline): LGHDT, YNNKEL (reference sequence). This CDR3 is CASSQGLAGTQYF. The CDR3 bases are TGTGCCAGCAGCCAGGGACTAGCGGGGACCCAGTACTTC.

The CDR3 bases are TGTGCCAGCAGCTTTGGGAGACAGGCCGCCTACAATGAGCAGTTCTTC. Translated: CASSFGRQAAYNEQFF. The chain joins TRBV5-6 to TRBJ2-1, with D possibly being TRBD1 (6 bases). This CDR3 is built from 16 residues. Trimming pared 2 bases from V and 2 bases from J, leaving 14 bases between. Germline values: CDR1 SGHDT, CDR2 YYEEEE. The variable domain in full, completed from reference TRBV5-6 and TRBJ2-1, reads DAGVTQSPTHLIKTRGQQVTLRCSPKSGHDTVSWYQQALGQGPQFIFQYYEEEERQRGNFPDRFSGHQFPNYSSELNVNALLLGDSALYLCASSFGRQAAYNEQFFGPGTRLTVL.

The chain uses TRBV2 and TRBJ1-5, with TRBD1 identical over 9 bases. Germline V gene lookup returns CDR1 SNHLY and CDR2 FYNNEI. Germline trimming cut 6 bases from V and 8 bases from J; bases unmatched to any gene: 8. CDR3 length: 14 residues. CDR3 bases: TGTGCCAGCAGGGGGACAGGGCCAAGGGAGCCCCAGCATTTT. Protein sequence: CASRGTGPREPQHF. Combining the CDR3 with reference TRBV2 and TRBJ1-5 gives the whole variable domain EPEVTQTPSHQVTQMGQEVILRCVPISNHLYFYWYRQILGQKVEFLVSFYNNEISEKSEIFDDQFSVERPDGSNFTLKIRSTKLEDSAMYFCASRGTGPREPQHFGDGTRLSIL.

The rearrangement joins TRBV28 to TRBJ2-7, with 11 nucleotides matching TRBD2. The ends lost 0 bases at V and 5 bases at J; junction bases unmatched: 0. The CDR3 spans 14 residues. The germline CDR1 and CDR2 sequences are MDHEN and SYDVKM. CDR3 sequence (DNA): TGTGCCAGCAGTTTATGGACTAGCGGGAACGAGCAGTACTTC. The encoded protein is CASSLWTSGNEQYF.

The V gene is TRBV27, the J gene TRBJ1-1; TRBD1 matches 10 bases. Trimming took 7 bases from V and 3 from J; bases not matched to a gene: 17. CDR1 and CDR2 (germline): MNHEY, SMNVEV (reference sequence). There are 18 residues in the CDR3. DNA for the CDR3: TGTGCCAGCATCCCTTATGCCCGGGACAGGGGTCGAGACACTGAAGCTTTCTTT. Its protein is CASIPYARDRGRDTEAFF.